Each of the 23 T cell receptor beta chains below was sequenced from the same sample in a study of T cell changes during pregnancy in multiple sclerosis. Assay used: immunoSEQ multiplex PCR; TCRdb lists only in-frame clones, some missing. Of about 100,000 clones listed, approximately 90% were seen once; the top ten hold approximately 0.76%. The sequenced sample was peripheral blood, obtained in the second trimester of pregnancy. The receptors were sampled from a female donor in good health, enrolled as a control in a pregnancy study.

The J gene is TRBJ1-1, the V gene TRBV27, with D perhaps TRBD1 (6 bases). This CDR3 contains 14 residues. The germline V gene has CDR1 MNHEY and CDR2 SMNVEV (reference sequence). V gave up 4 bases and J gave up 3 bases, with 12 bases separating them. DNA of the CDR3: TGTGCCAGCAGTTCAAACAGGGCGGACACTGAAGCTTTCTTT. Translating it yields CASSSNRADTEAFF.

The chain employs TRBV5-1 and TRBJ2-1, with 8 nucleotides matching TRBD1. The germline V gene encodes CDR1 SGHRS and CDR2 YFSETQ. Trimming at V came to 1 base and at J to 6 bases, leaving 0 bases not matched to a gene. CDR3 length equals 13 residues. DNA of the CDR3: TGCGCCAGCAGCTTGACAGGGGGCAATGAGCAGTTCTTC. Translation gives CASSLTGGNEQFF.

This chain uses TRBV14 with TRBJ1-1, with D maybe TRBD1 (5 bases). Per germline, CDR1 SGHDN and CDR2 FVKESK. The CDR3 runs to 15 residues. The V gene lost 0 bases and the J gene lost 3 bases, with 11 bases spanning the gap. CDR3 amino acids: CASSQESGPYTEAFF. The CDR3 nucleotides read TGTGCCAGCAGCCAAGAATCAGGGCCTTACACTGAAGCTTTCTTT.

The rearrangement links TRBV19 to TRBJ1-2; D ambiguous. Germline-derived CDR1 and CDR2 are LNHDA and SQIVND (reference sequence). Between the trimmed V and J ends, which lost 7 bases and 4 bases, there was a span of 16 bases. This CDR3 has 14 residues. DNA of the CDR3: TGTGCCAGTAAAATGGGCGTAGCGATCTATGGCTACACCTTC. This codes for CASKMGVAIYGYTF.

The chain recombines TRBV5-1 with TRBJ2-1; tentative D call: TRBD1 (5 bases). The germline gives CDR1 SGHRS, CDR2 YFSETQ. CDR3 length equals 17 residues. The V and J ends lost 6 bases and 0 bases respectively, with 19 bases between them. CDR3 sequence: CASTKWRQPSSYNEQFF. The DNA for the CDR3 is TGCGCCAGCACCAAGTGGCGACAGCCAAGCTCCTACAATGAGCAGTTCTTC.

The chain is built from TRBV6-5 and TRBJ1-2, with D perhaps matching TRBD1 (5 bases). CDR1 MNHEY and CDR2 SVGAGI come from the germline V gene. This CDR3 spans 15 amino acids. Trimming took 5 bases from V and 6 from J, leaving 19 bases between them. This CDR3 reads CASSPLGRTTNGYTF. CDR3 sequence (DNA): TGTGCCAGCAGTCCACTCGGACGGACAACGAATGGCTACACCTTC.

Only one count was recorded for this clone. This rearrangement joins TRBV23-1 to TRBJ2-1; 8 nucleotides align to TRBD1. TRBV23-1 carries the ORF label, with uncertain function. V gave up 4 bases and J gave up 6 bases; unmatched junction bases: 11. The length of the CDR3 is 16 residues. CDR3 DNA: TGCGCCAGCAGTCTTTCTCGACAGGGGATAGGCAATGAGCAGTTCTTC. Translated: CASSLSRQGIGNEQFF.

The rearrangement uses TRBV7-9 and TRBJ1-4; 10 bases agree with TRBD1. Germline CDR1 and CDR2: SEHNR and FQNEAQ (reference sequence). This CDR3 has 15 amino acids. V dropped 1 base and J dropped 6; count of bases not matched to a gene: 2. The CDR3 here is CASSLGGQGHEKLFF. In DNA form, the CDR3 reads TGTGCCAGCAGCTTAGGGGGACAGGGGCATGAAAAACTGTTTTTT.

This clone has only a few counts. The V call is TRBV27, the J call TRBJ1-4; 10 positions match TRBD1. The CDR3 is 17 amino acids. With V trimmed by 5 bases and J by 0 bases, 6 bases remained unmatched. Germline CDR1 MNHEY, CDR2 SMNVEV (reference sequence). In DNA, the CDR3 is TGTGCCAGCAGTCGGACAGGGGGTTTTACAACTAATGAAAAACTGTTTTTT. This encodes CASSRTGGFTTNEKLFF. The full variable domain, completed using reference TRBV27 and TRBJ1-4, is EAQVTQNPRYLITVTGKKLTVTCSQNMNHEYMSWYRQDPGLGLRQIYYSMNVEVTDKGDVPEGYKVSRKEKRNFPLILESPSPNQTSLYFCASSRTGGFTTNEKLFFGSGTQLSVL.

The genes are TRBV30 and TRBJ2-1; a possible D gene is TRBD2 (7 bases). Trimming took 2 bases from V and 10 from J, leaving 12 bases between them. The CDR3 runs to 12 residues. Germline V gene lookup returns CDR1 GTSNPN and CDR2 SVGIG (reference sequence). CDR3 amino acids: CAWSSEGGEQFF. CDR3 nucleotides: TGTGCCTGGAGTTCAGAGGGGGGGGAGCAGTTCTTC.

The gene calls are TRBV18 and TRBJ1-4, with D uncertain. The CDR3 runs to 13 residues. Germline V lookup: CDR1 KGHSH, CDR2 LQKENI. Trimming took 3 bases from V and 15 from J, leaving 17 bases between them. The CDR3 here is CASSPDTRGDLFF. The CDR3 region has the DNA TGTGCCAGCTCACCCGATACCCGCGGGGATTTGTTTTTT.

The chain employs TRBV7-9 and TRBJ1-4, with a possible D match to TRBD1 (6 bases). V lost 6 bases, J lost 8 bases, and 19 bases lay in between. This CDR3 has 15 residues. Germline values: CDR1 SEHNR, CDR2 FQNEAQ (reference sequence). The CDR3 here is CASSPSGVLSEKLFF. CDR3 coding DNA: TGTGCCAGCAGTCCCTCAGGGGTACTAAGCGAAAAACTGTTTTTT.

The CDR3 DNA reads as TGTGCCAGCAGCTTCGGTCCCGGGACAACTGAAGCTTTCTTT. It translates to CASSFGPGTTEAFF. The V and J genes are TRBV7-2 and TRBJ1-1; maybe TRBD1 (6 bases). The V end lost 3 bases, the J end lost 5 bases, and 13 bases lay between the germline ends. CDR1 is SGHTA, CDR2 FQGNSA, per germline. The CDR3 length is 14 residues. Using reference TRBV7-2 and TRBJ1-1 for the parts outside the CDR3, the full variable domain is GAGVSQSPSNKVTEKGKDVELRCDPISGHTALYWYRQSLGQGLEFLIYFQGNSAPDKSGLPSDRFSAERTGGSVSTLTIQRTQQEDSAVYLCASSFGPGTTEAFFGQGTRLTVV.

The chain combines TRBV13 with TRBJ1-1, with D uncertain. V shed 5 bases and J shed 3 bases, with 7 bases lying between them. Germline loops: CDR1 PRHDT, CDR2 FYEKMQ (reference sequence). This CDR3 region has 12 residues. This CDR3 reads CASSLQYTEAFF. The DNA for the CDR3 is TGTGCCAGCAGCCTACAGTACACTGAAGCTTTCTTT.

The V and J genes are TRBV5-1 and TRBJ2-2; the match to TRBD1 covers 8 bases. Germline-derived CDR1 and CDR2 are SGHRS and YFSETQ. With V trimmed by 2 bases and J by 3 bases, 3 bases remained unmatched. CDR3 length equals 15 residues. CDR3 sequence: CASSLTGGDTGELFF. CDR3 nucleotides: TGCGCCAGCAGCTTAACAGGGGGAGACACCGGGGAGCTGTTTTTT.

The CDR3 DNA follows: TGTGCCAGCAGACCAGGCACGGGAGGGCGGGGAAATGAGCAGTTCTTC. Its translation is CASRPGTGGRGNEQFF. The chain joins TRBV7-2 to TRBJ2-1, with 8 bases identical to TRBD2. V trimming: 6 bases; J trimming: 7 bases; junction bases outside the gene matches: 14. CDR1 and CDR2 from the germline V gene are SGHTA and FQGNSA. This CDR3 has 16 residues. The full variable domain, rest sourced from reference TRBV7-2 and TRBJ2-1, is GAGVSQSPSNKVTEKGKDVELRCDPISGHTALYWYRQSLGQGLEFLIYFQGNSAPDKSGLPSDRFSAERTGGSVSTLTIQRTQQEDSAVYLCASRPGTGGRGNEQFFGPGTRLTVL.

The chain combines TRBV5-1 with TRBJ1-1; 8 nucleotides line up with TRBD1. Germline CDR1 and CDR2: SGHRS and YFSETQ. The ends lost 1 base at V and 0 bases at J; junction bases unmatched: 5. The CDR3 contains 16 residues. The CDR3: CASSLLPGQVNTEAFF. CDR3 sequence (DNA): TGCGCCAGCAGCTTGCTGCCGGGACAGGTGAACACTGAAGCTTTCTTT.

This chain uses TRBV2 with TRBJ2-6; tentatively, D is TRBD2 (5 bases). The CDR3 is 16 amino acids. Trimming shortened V by 8 bases and J by 0 bases, and 14 bases separated the two germline ends. Germline V gene sequence: CDR1 SNHLY, CDR2 FYNNEI. The CDR3 region has the DNA TGTGCCAGCTACCGGGGTTCGATCTCTGGGGCCAACGTCCTGACTTTC. Its translation: CASYRGSISGANVLTF.

This chain links TRBV2 with TRBJ1-2, with a weak D call TRBD1 (6 bases). Trimming pared 2 bases from V and 7 bases from J, leaving 17 bases between. The CDR3 has 15 residues. The germline CDR1 and CDR2 sequences are SNHLY and FYNNEI. CDR3 sequence (DNA): TGTGCCAGCAGTGAATCAGCGGGGGGCTGGCGTGGCTACACCTTC. Translating gives CASSESAGGWRGYTF.

For the CDR3, the DNA is TGTGCCAGCAGCTCCCACGGGGGAGAAGCTTTCTTT. As protein: CASSSHGGEAFF. This sequence joins TRBV5-5 and TRBJ1-1, with D possibly being TRBD1 (5 bases). V was clipped by 3 bases and J by 8 bases, with 11 bases between them. CDR1 and CDR2 (germline): SGHKS, YYEKEE (reference sequence). The CDR3 totals 12 residues.

V usage is TRBV29-1 and J usage is TRBJ2-1; no firm D call. The ends were cut back, 7 bases at V and 7 bases at J, with 11 bases in the middle. The CDR3 sequence is 11 residues long. CDR1 is SQVTM and CDR2 is ANQGSEA in the germline V gene. Here the CDR3 DNA reads TGCAGCGGCGTCGGGTTTAATGAGCAGTTCTTC. As protein: CSGVGFNEQFF.

The chain carries TRBV28 and TRBJ2-1; 10 bases map to TRBD2. The CDR3 consists of 15 residues. Germline lookup yields CDR1 MDHEN and CDR2 SYDVKM. V shed 6 bases, J shed 6 bases, and the junction held 8 bases outside the gene matches. This CDR3 reads CASSLPGLALNEQFF. In DNA form, the CDR3 reads TGTGCCAGCAGCCTACCGGGACTAGCGCTCAATGAGCAGTTCTTC. Based on the CDR3 plus reference TRBV28 and TRBJ2-1, the full variable domain is DVKVTQSSRYLVKRTGEKVFLECVQDMDHENMFWYRQDPGLGLRLIYFSYDVKMKEKGDIPEGYSVSREKKERFSLILESASTNQTSMYLCASSLPGLALNEQFFGPGTRLTVL.

The chain is built from TRBV28 and TRBJ1-1; possibly TRBD1 for D (6 bases). Looked up from germline, CDR1 is MDHEN and CDR2 is SYDVKM. With 3 bases removed from V and 2 bases from J, the gap between germline ends came to 13 bases. There are 15 residues in the CDR3. The CDR3 nucleotides read TGTGCCAGCAGTTTGGGGGGGCTCTCTAACACTGAAGCTTTCTTT. Translation gives CASSLGGLSNTEAFF.